The rows below give T cell receptor beta chains drawn from one sample of a study of blood T cell repertoires in COVID-19. TCRdb's table, derived via immunoSEQ multiplex PCR, lists solely in-frame clones and lacks some. The table lists 350,000 to 500,000 clones, nearly 90% of them singletons, with about 1.4% in the top ten. Sequencing was done on a sample of PBMCs or T cells enriched from blood (not recorded which). The receptors shown here come from a woman under 30 who had been exposed to COVID-19. Each CDR3 is given with its conserved first and last residue. The order of the fields is D gene, clone size, J gene, V gene, CDR3 protein, CDR3 DNA. A D gene is named only where the DNA matches it firmly. Where a row states a size, it is once, few, many or the class of an expanded clone; other rows omit it.

TRBD1 NA TRBJ2-3 TRBV24-1 CATSDPGTGVADTQYF TGTGCCACCAGTGACCCCGGGACAGGGGTCGCAGATACGCAGTATTTT
NA NA TRBJ2-5 TRBV28 CASRLRGQETQYF TGTGCCAGCCGCCTCCGGGGGCAAGAGACCCAGTACTTC
NA NA TRBJ2-1 TRBV4-2 CASSQARDFNNEQFF TGTGCCAGCAGCCAAGCCCGGGACTTCAACAATGAGCAGTTCTTC
TRBD1 NA TRBJ1-5 TRBV29-1 CSVRQGPLSNQPQHF TGCAGCGTTCGACAGGGCCCCCTTAGCAATCAGCCCCAGCATTTT
NA NA TRBJ2-1 TRBV28 CASLGSSSSYNEQFF TGTGCCAGCTTGGGGAGCAGTAGCTCCTACAATGAGCAGTTCTTC
TRBD2 NA TRBJ2-2 TRBV5-4 CATEAGGPSDTGELFF TGTGCCACCGAGGCGGGAGGGCCTTCGGACACCGGGGAGCTGTTTTTT
TRBD1 NA TRBJ1-2 TRBV29-1 CSVQGGPMEGYTF TGCAGCGTACAGGGGGGCCCTATGGAGGGCTACACCTTC
TRBD1 NA TRBJ2-3 TRBV25-1 CASSELGQGSTDTQYF TGTGCCAGCAGTGAGCTAGGACAGGGAAGCACAGATACGCAGTATTTT
NA NA TRBJ2-7 TRBV5-1 CASSPRLVSYEQYF TGCGCCAGCAGCCCCCGACTCGTATCCTACGAGCAGTACTTC
TRBD1 NA TRBJ1-1 TRBV19 CASSLQGARGTEAFF TGTGCCAGTAGTCTCCAGGGGGCGCGGGGCACTGAAGCTTTCTTT
TRBD1 NA TRBJ2-5 TRBV6-2/TRBV6-3 CASSYSQALGTGRPETQYF TGTGCCAGCAGTTACTCTCAGGCTCTCGGGACAGGGAGGCCTGAGACCCAGTACTTC
NA once TRBJ1-5 TRBV2 CASTGGNSNQPQHF TGTGCCAGCACGGGGGGCAATAGCAATCAGCCCCAGCATTTT
TRBD2 NA TRBJ2-5 TRBV7-3 CASSLSGLAGQETQYF TGTGCCAGCAGCTTAAGTGGACTAGCGGGCCAAGAGACCCAGTACTTC
TRBD2 NA TRBJ2-5 TRBV6-5 CASSRTGGTETQYF TGTGCCAGCAGTAGAACCGGGGGGACGGAGACCCAGTACTTC
TRBD1 NA TRBJ2-7 TRBV11-2 CASSFDRGRHEQYF TGTGCCAGCAGCTTTGACAGGGGAAGGCACGAGCAGTACTTC
TRBD1 NA TRBJ1-2 TRBV12-3/TRBV12-4 CASRTGQGVGYTF TGTGCCAGCAGAACCGGACAGGGGGTTGGCTACACCTTC
TRBD2 NA TRBJ2-1 TRBV28 CASSWTSGSSGNEQFF TGTGCCAGCAGTTGGACTAGCGGGAGTTCAGGGAATGAGCAGTTCTTC
TRBD2 once TRBJ2-5 TRBV2 CASSEGLAGGLETQYF TGTGCCAGCAGTGAAGGACTAGCGGGAGGGTTGGAGACCCAGTACTTC
TRBD2 NA TRBJ2-3 TRBV5-6 CASSLERETITDTQYF TGTGCCAGCAGCTTGGAGCGGGAGACTATCACAGATACGCAGTATTTT
NA NA TRBJ1-2 TRBV28 CASIRDTGRYGYTF TGTGCCAGCATAAGGGACACGGGTCGCTATGGCTACACCTTC
TRBD2 NA TRBJ2-7 TRBV7-2 CASSVGLDYEQYF TGTGCCAGCAGCGTGGGACTAGACTACGAGCAGTACTTC
NA NA TRBJ1-5 TRBV3-1/TRBV3-2 CASSQVEQGTQHF TGTGCCAGCAGCCAAGTCGAGCAGGGAACCCAGCATTTT
NA NA TRBJ1-4 TRBV7-9 CASTPPGEKLFF TGTGCCAGCACCCCCCCGGGGGAAAAACTGTTTTTT
NA NA TRBJ1-4 TRBV2 CASSLSRDSGNEKLFF TGTGCCAGCAGTTTATCCAGGGATTCAGGGAATGAAAAACTGTTTTTT
NA few TRBJ1-1 TRBV11-2 CASSFIRAGTEAFF TGTGCCAGCAGCTTTATCAGGGCAGGCACTGAAGCTTTCTTT
TRBD2 NA TRBJ2-3 TRBV28 CASSSDHVAGGTDTQYF TGTGCCAGCAGTTCGGACCATGTGGCGGGGGGCACAGATACGCAGTATTTT
NA NA TRBJ1-2 TRBV5-4 CASSLDPGGSYGYTF TGTGCCAGCAGCTTGGATCCGGGGGGCTCCTATGGCTACACCTTC
TRBD2 NA TRBJ2-3 TRBV7-6 CASSLAPVGVERGAADTQYF TGTGCCAGCAGCTTGGCCCCCGTAGGGGTCGAGCGGGGGGCCGCAGATACGCAGTATTTT
TRBD1 NA TRBJ2-7 TRBV29-1 CSAETTGVGEQYF TGCAGCGCAGAGACGACAGGGGTGGGCGAGCAGTACTTC
TRBD1 NA TRBJ1-6 TRBV5-1 CASSSATGDFGSPLHF TGCGCCAGCAGCTCTGCGACAGGGGATTTCGGTTCACCCCTCCACTTT
TRBD1 NA TRBJ2-7 TRBV11-2 CASSRTRDSTYEQYF TGTGCCAGCAGCCGAACAAGGGACAGCACCTACGAGCAGTACTTC
NA NA TRBJ1-6 TRBV2 CARRDPGDSPLHF TGTGCCAGACGGGACCCGGGGGATTCACCCCTCCACTTT
TRBD1 NA TRBJ2-7 TRBV28 CASSFTTGRHEQYF TGTGCCAGCAGTTTCACGACAGGGAGACACGAGCAGTACTTC
TRBD2 NA TRBJ2-7 TRBV7-2 CASSELAGGPSYEQYF TGTGCCAGCAGCGAACTAGCGGGGGGGCCTTCCTACGAGCAGTACTTC
TRBD1 NA TRBJ1-5 TRBV30 CAWRPKGQGNQPQHF TGTGCCTGGAGACCGAAGGGACAGGGGAATCAGCCCCAGCATTTT
NA NA TRBJ1-5 TRBV9 CASSVEGGSNQPQHF TGTGCCAGCAGCGTAGAAGGGGGAAGCAATCAGCCCCAGCATTTT
NA NA TRBJ1-6 TRBV6-5 CASSYSGSHNSPLHF TGTGCCAGCAGTTATTCAGGGTCTCATAATTCACCCCTCCACTTT
NA NA TRBJ2-7 TRBV6-5 CASRRHAPYEQYF TGTGCCAGCAGGAGACACGCTCCCTACGAGCAGTACTTC
TRBD1 NA TRBJ2-1 TRBV19 CASSFTGGSYNEQFF TGTGCCAGTAGTTTTACAGGGGGCTCCTACAATGAGCAGTTCTTC
NA NA TRBJ1-1 TRBV7-9 CASSPTGPGAFF TGTGCCAGCAGCCCGACAGGCCCCGGGGCTTTCTTT
TRBD2 NA TRBJ2-1 TRBV6-5 CASRLAGGGYNEQFF TGTGCCAGCAGACTAGCGGGGGGAGGCTACAATGAGCAGTTCTTC
NA NA TRBJ1-1 TRBV5-6 CASSLAFGGTTEAFF TGTGCCAGCAGCTTGGCCTTTGGGGGGACCACTGAAGCTTTCTTT
TRBD2 NA TRBJ2-5 TRBV3-1/TRBV3-2 CASSLAGGGETQYF TGTGCCAGCAGCTTAGCGGGGGGGGGAGAGACCCAGTACTTC
NA NA TRBJ1-6 TRBV7-6 CASSPQGDNSPLHF TGTGCCAGCAGCCCACAGGGTGATAATTCACCCCTCCACTTT
TRBD1 NA TRBJ2-7 TRBV27 CASSLGTGGSYEQYF TGTGCCAGCAGTTTGGGGACAGGGGGCTCCTACGAGCAGTACTTC
NA few TRBJ1-5 TRBV3-1/TRBV3-2 CASSVSRDQPQHF TGTGCCAGCAGCGTCTCGAGGGATCAGCCCCAGCATTTT
TRBD2 NA TRBJ2-3 TRBV5-1 CASHRGEGTDTQYF TGCGCCAGCCACCGGGGGGAGGGCACAGATACGCAGTATTTT
TRBD1 NA TRBJ2-2 TRBV7-3 CASSFLAGTENTGELFF TGTGCCAGCAGCTTCCTGGCCGGGACAGAGAACACCGGGGAGCTGTTTTTT
NA NA TRBJ2-7 TRBV28 CASRSQSEQYF TGTGCCAGCAGATCACAGAGCGAGCAGTACTTC
TRBD1 once TRBJ1-5 TRBV6-2/TRBV6-3 CASSYSSDRGHQPQHF TGTGCCAGCAGTTACTCGAGTGACAGGGGCCATCAGCCCCAGCATTTT
NA NA TRBJ1-3 TRBV10-3 CATEAGVSGNTIYF TGTGCCACCGAAGCGGGGGTTTCTGGAAACACCATATATTTT
TRBD1 NA TRBJ1-5 TRBV7-2 CASSAEDRGKKQPQHF TGTGCCAGCAGCGCGGAGGACAGGGGAAAAAAACAGCCCCAGCATTTT
TRBD2 NA TRBJ2-3 TRBV7-8 CASSQMGGRSDTQYF TGTGCCAGCAGCCAGATGGGCGGGAGGTCGGATACGCAGTATTTT